Following are 28 T cell receptor beta chains from one sample sequenced in a study of blood T cell repertoires in COVID-19. The protocol was immunoSEQ multiplex PCR, while the TCRdb copy is restricted to in-frame clones and leaves out a portion. Of about 270,000 clones in the sample, 85% to 95% were seen once. Sequenced material: PBMCs or T cells enriched from blood (not recorded which). The receptors were sampled from a man aged 35 to 55 who had been exposed to COVID-19.

V usage is TRBV7-3 and J usage is TRBJ2-2; perhaps TRBD1 as D (5 bases). Germline V lookup: CDR1 SGHTA, CDR2 FQGTGA. Trimming pared 2 bases from V and 2 bases from J, leaving 12 bases between. The CDR3 runs 16 residues. The CDR3 coding sequence is TGTGCCAGCAGCTTAGCAGGGCGCAGCAACACCGGGGAGCTGTTTTTT. Translating gives CASSLAGRSNTGELFF.

The rearrangement uses TRBV18 and TRBJ1-5; D gene uncertain. The CDR3 is 16 residues long. Germline CDR1 is KGHSH and CDR2 is LQKENI. The V and J ends lost 2 bases and 1 base respectively, with 12 bases between them. The CDR3 region is CASSPATGGSNQPQHF. In DNA, the CDR3 is TGTGCCAGCTCACCAGCGACGGGAGGGAGCAATCAGCCCCAGCATTTT.

The chain employs TRBV6-5 and TRBJ2-2; TRBD1 aligns across 9 bases. Unmatched junction bases numbered 0, after V lost 6 bases and J lost 1 base. Germline loops: CDR1 MNHEY, CDR2 SVGAGI. The CDR3 covers 14 residues. The CDR3 DNA reads TGTGCCAGCAGGGGACAGGGGAACACCGGGGAGCTGTTTTTT. It specifies CASRGQGNTGELFF.

This rearrangement joins TRBV19 to TRBJ2-7; D ambiguous. V lost 3 bases to trimming and J lost 6 bases, with 15 bases between them. The CDR3 spans 14 residues. The germline gives CDR1 LNHDA, CDR2 SQIVND (reference sequence). The DNA of the CDR3 is TGTGCCAGTAGTATCCTCGCGTTTGGTGCCGAGCAGTACTTC. It yields the protein CASSILAFGAEQYF.

V and J are TRBV5-4 and TRBJ2-1; tentative D call: TRBD2 (6 bases). The CDR3 consists of 15 residues. CDR1 and CDR2 (germline): SGHNT, YYREEE (reference sequence). Deletions cut 1 base from V and 4 bases from J, with 12 bases between. CDR3 DNA: TGTGCCAGCAGCTTGTACGGGAGTGGGTACAATGAGCAGTTCTTC. Translating gives CASSLYGSGYNEQFF.

The V and J genes are TRBV7-2 and TRBJ1-2; weak D call: TRBD1 (5 bases). The CDR3 runs to 14 residues. Germline V gives CDR1 SGHTA, CDR2 FQGNSA. V was trimmed by 10 bases and J by 7 bases, leaving 22 bases between them. CDR3 sequence: CATSTGRDLSGYTF. The CDR3 bases are TGTGCCACTTCGACGGGACGGGACTTATCTGGCTACACCTTC.

The chain couples TRBV28 to TRBJ1-4, with 10 bases fitting TRBD1. J was trimmed by 5 bases and V by 6 bases; bases with no gene match: 9. Germline CDR1 and CDR2: MDHEN and SYDVKM. The CDR3 extends over 16 amino acids. DNA of the CDR3: TGTGCCAGCAGCACGCTGGGGACAGGGGTAAATGAAAAACTGTTTTTT. Its protein product is CASSTLGTGVNEKLFF.

The genes are TRBV28 and TRBJ2-7; 15 bases are a match to TRBD2. With 1 base clipped from V and 4 bases from J, the junction kept 2 bases outside the gene matches. This CDR3 contains 16 residues. Looked up from germline, CDR1 is MDHEN and CDR2 is SYDVKM. CDR3 DNA: TGTGCCAGCAGTTTATCTGGACTAGCGGGAGGGTACGAGCAGTACTTC. It translates to CASSLSGLAGGYEQYF.

This clone was detected once. This chain joins TRBV19 and TRBJ2-7; 11 nucleotides match TRBD2. CDR1 is LNHDA, CDR2 SQIVND, per germline (reference sequence). J was trimmed by 1 base and V by 5 bases; bases with no gene match: 1. The CDR3 runs to 14 residues. The CDR3 spells CASSLAGGSYEQYF. CDR3 DNA sequence: TGTGCCAGTAGTTTAGCGGGAGGGTCCTACGAGCAGTACTTC.

This clone was seen a single time. This chain links TRBV6-5 with TRBJ1-1, with D unclear. V lost 0 bases and J lost 0, with 8 bases in between. CDR1 is MNHEY, CDR2 SVGAGI, per germline. The CDR3 runs to 15 residues. CDR3 protein: CASSYSHTLNTEAFF. CDR3 nucleotide sequence: TGTGCCAGCAGTTACTCTCATACTCTGAACACTGAAGCTTTCTTT.

The V and J genes are TRBV28 and TRBJ1-4, with 7 bases lining up with TRBD1. The germline gives CDR1 MDHEN, CDR2 SYDVKM. V lost 5 bases, J lost 6 bases, and 9 bases stayed unmatched. The CDR3 totals 15 residues. This CDR3 reads CASSLKGAGDEKLFF. The CDR3 DNA sequence: TGTGCCAGCAGTCTTAAGGGGGCTGGGGATGAAAAACTGTTTTTT.

This chain connects TRBV4-1 to TRBJ2-7, with TRBD1 identical over 9 bases. V shed 4 bases, J shed 3 bases, and the junction held 7 bases outside the gene matches. This CDR3 spans 15 amino acids. Germline loops: CDR1 MGHRA, CDR2 YSYEKL. CDR3 sequence (DNA): TGCGCCAGCAGCCTAGGAGACAGGGGGAGCTACGAGCAGTACTTC. It yields the protein CASSLGDRGSYEQYF.

The DNA of the CDR3 is TGTGCCAGCAGCTCCGGCGCCTTCCTCGGGGATGGCTACACCTTC. As protein: CASSSGAFLGDGYTF. V is TRBV7-9 and J is TRBJ1-2, with D hard to call. This CDR3 is built from 15 residues. The V end lost 4 bases, the J end lost 6 bases, and 18 bases lay between the germline ends. Germline CDR1 and CDR2: SEHNR and FQNEAQ (reference sequence).

The chain is built from TRBV12-5 and TRBJ2-1; 7 bases line up with TRBD2. This CDR3 is built from 14 residues. With 5 bases clipped from V and 10 bases from J, the junction kept 11 bases outside the gene matches. Per germline, CDR1 LGHNT and CDR2 FRNRAP. The CDR3 is CASGPSLLGGEQFF. In nucleotides, the CDR3 is TGTGCTAGTGGTCCTTCCCTACTGGGAGGGGAGCAGTTCTTC.

This chain links TRBV19 with TRBJ1-2; D is unclear. The CDR3 is 13 amino acids. V dropped 5 bases and J dropped 1 base, with 8 bases sitting between them. The germline V gene has CDR1 LNHDA and CDR2 SQIVND (reference sequence). CDR3 DNA: TGTGCCAGTAGTCATCAAAATAACTATGGCTACACCTTC. Translation gives CASSHQNNYGYTF.

The chain joins TRBV14 to TRBJ1-2; D may be TRBD1 (6 bases). From germline, CDR1 is SGHDN and CDR2 FVKESK. There are 15 residues in the CDR3. V lost 3 bases and J lost 4, with 15 bases in between. The DNA for the CDR3 is TGTGCCAGCAGCCAGTTAATAGGACAGCTCTATGGCTACACCTTC. This encodes CASSQLIGQLYGYTF.

This chain connects TRBV4-1 to TRBJ1-1; D not resolved. V dropped 4 bases and J dropped 8 bases, with 11 bases sitting between them. Looked up from germline, CDR1 is MGHRA and CDR2 is YSYEKL. This CDR3 has 12 amino acids. The CDR3 DNA reads as TGCGCCAGCAGCCTCCTCGGGAGGGAAGCTTTCTTT. This sequence encodes CASSLLGREAFF.

This chain connects TRBV19 to TRBJ1-5, with a tentative D call TRBD1 (5 bases). Trimming left V 8 bases short and J 9 bases short, with 20 bases between. This CDR3 region has 14 residues. Germline V gene data show CDR1 as LNHDA and CDR2 as SQIVND (reference sequence). In DNA, the CDR3 is TGTGCCAGTGAGACAGTGAAGGGAATAGGGCCCCAGCATTTT. Encoded protein: CASETVKGIGPQHF.

This rearrangement joins TRBV7-9 to TRBJ1-2; 8 positions agree with TRBD1. This CDR3 has 14 residues. CDR1 and CDR2 from the germline V gene are SEHNR and FQNEAQ (reference sequence). The ends lost 5 bases at V and 6 bases at J; junction bases unmatched: 8. CDR3 DNA sequence: TGTGCCAGCAGCACCTCGGACAGGGACGATGGCTACACCTTC. It encodes CASSTSDRDDGYTF.

The chain is built from TRBV5-1 and TRBJ2-7; TRBD2 matches at 7 bases. CDR1 and CDR2 from the germline V gene are SGHRS and YFSETQ. The V segment lost 6 bases and the J segment 4 bases; nucleotides outside the gene matches: 16. The CDR3 totals 16 residues. CDR3 bases: TGCGCCAGCAAAGCATCGGGCGGGAGCGAGTATTACGAGCAGTACTTC. Translation: CASKASGGSEYYEQYF.

The rearrangement uses TRBV4-1 and TRBJ2-7; D is uncertain. Trimming cost V 0 bases and J 6 bases, with 9 bases left between them. The length of the CDR3 is 13 residues. Germline-derived CDR1 and CDR2 are MGHRA and YSYEKL. The CDR3 sequence is CASSQEEELEQYF. In DNA, the CDR3 is TGCGCCAGCAGCCAAGAAGAGGAGCTCGAGCAGTACTTC.

This clone was seen once. The chain recombines TRBV30 with TRBJ2-3, with D possibly being TRBD1 (6 bases). The CDR3 is 14 residues long. V lost 5 bases to trimming and J lost 1 base, with 13 bases between them. Germline assignment: CDR1 GTSNPN and CDR2 SVGIG (reference sequence). Here the CDR3 reads CAWSPGHRTDTQYF. CDR3 nucleotide sequence: TGTGCCTGGTCTCCGGGACACCGCACAGATACGCAGTATTTT. Full variable domain (rest looked up from reference TRBV30 and TRBJ2-3): SQTIHQWPATLVQPVGSPLSLECTVEGTSNPNLYWYRQAAGRGLQLLFYSVGIGQISSEVPQNLSASRPQDRQFILSSKKLLLSDSGFYLCAWSPGHRTDTQYFGPGTRLTVL.

This rearrangement joins TRBV28 to TRBJ1-2, with 10 bases lining up with TRBD1. Germline V gene lookup returns CDR1 MDHEN and CDR2 SYDVKM. The CDR3 covers 14 residues. V dropped 2 bases and J dropped 6; count of bases not matched to a gene: 3. The CDR3 loop reads CASSLGTGVNGYTF. The CDR3 DNA follows: TGTGCCAGCAGTTTAGGGACAGGGGTTAATGGCTACACCTTC.

Here the CDR3 DNA reads TGTGCCAGCAGTTTAAGTTCGCAGGTCGATCAGCCCCAGCATTTT. Translation gives CASSLSSQVDQPQHF. The chain carries TRBV28 and TRBJ1-5; D gene uncertain. CDR1 is MDHEN, CDR2 SYDVKM, per germline. The V and J ends lost 2 bases and 5 bases respectively, with 13 bases between them. CDR3 length: 15 amino acids.

The chain combines TRBV5-1 with TRBJ2-5, with 11 bases that match TRBD2. V lost 3 bases and J lost 1; bases outside the gene matches: 2. The CDR3 totals 15 residues. Germline CDR1 and CDR2: SGHRS and YFSETQ. The CDR3 spells CASSYGTSGQETQYF. Written as DNA, the CDR3 is TGCGCCAGCAGCTACGGGACTAGCGGCCAAGAGACCCAGTACTTC.

The chain carries TRBV28 and TRBJ2-1, with D unresolved. The germline CDR1 and CDR2 sequences are MDHEN and SYDVKM. The V end lost 3 bases, the J end lost 6 bases, and 6 bases lay between the germline ends. This CDR3 contains 12 residues. The CDR3 reads CASSLSGNEQFF. The CDR3 DNA reads as TGTGCCAGCAGTTTGTCCGGCAATGAGCAGTTCTTC.

V gene TRBV18 combines with J gene TRBJ2-7; 7 bases fit TRBD2. Germline trimming cut 0 bases from V and 2 bases from J; bases unmatched to any gene: 1. This CDR3 contains 14 residues. Germline assignment: CDR1 KGHSH and CDR2 LQKENI. The CDR3 bases are TGTGCCAGCTCACCACCAGCGGGAACCTACGAGCAGTACTTC. It encodes CASSPPAGTYEQYF.

The table lists this clone with a few counts. J is TRBJ1-4 and V is TRBV18; D remains unclear. The CDR3 extends over 16 amino acids. Germline CDR1 reads KGHSH; CDR2 reads LQKENI. V dropped 9 bases and J dropped 0 bases, with 17 bases sitting between them. The CDR3 reads CASSKTQYTTNEKLFF. CDR3 nucleotide sequence: TGTGCCAGTTCGAAAACACAGTATACAACTAATGAAAAACTGTTTTTT.